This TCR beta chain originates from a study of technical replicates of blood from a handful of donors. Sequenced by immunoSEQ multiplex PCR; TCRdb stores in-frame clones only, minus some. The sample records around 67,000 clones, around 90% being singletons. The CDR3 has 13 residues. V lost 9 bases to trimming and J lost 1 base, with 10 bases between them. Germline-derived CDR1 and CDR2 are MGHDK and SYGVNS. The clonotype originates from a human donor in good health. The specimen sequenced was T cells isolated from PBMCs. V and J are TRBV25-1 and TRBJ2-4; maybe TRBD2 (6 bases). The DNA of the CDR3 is TGTGCCAGTGCCGCGGGGGCCAAAAACATTCAGTACTTC. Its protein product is CASAAGAKNIQYF. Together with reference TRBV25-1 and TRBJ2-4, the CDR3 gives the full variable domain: EADIYQTPRYLVIGTGKKITLECSQTMGHDKMYWYQQDPGMELHLIHYSYGVNSTEKGDLSSESTVSRIRTEHFPLTLESARPSHTSQYLCASAAGAKNIQYFGAGTRLSVL.